This record concerns one T cell receptor (beta chain) sequence. The target antigen is unknown. Reverse transcription of about 0.45 to 1 ug RNA used random hexamers. One entry per CDR3 protein, called by TCRdb with MiXCR from the immunoSEQ multiplex PCR reads. The sample has around 280,000 distinct CDR3 sequences, about 88% seen once. This record comes from a study of CD8 T cells in Susac syndrome. The study, taken as a whole, reports: The authors acknowledged that the study's TCR sequencing and HLA analysis involved relatively few individuals.

CDR3 size: 15 residues. Germline assignment: CDR1 SGDLS and CDR2 YYNGEE. Losses at the gene ends were 0 bases for V and 3 bases for J; bases not matched to a gene: 4. This rearrangement joins TRBV9 to TRBJ2-3; 7 bases map to TRBD2. Source material: CD8+ T cells from PBMCs. The TCR sequence derives from a human donor with multiple sclerosis. The CDR3 sequence: CASSVGGGQTDTQYF. As DNA, the CDR3 is TGTGCCAGCAGCGTAGGGGGAGGGCAGACAGATACGCAGTATTTT.